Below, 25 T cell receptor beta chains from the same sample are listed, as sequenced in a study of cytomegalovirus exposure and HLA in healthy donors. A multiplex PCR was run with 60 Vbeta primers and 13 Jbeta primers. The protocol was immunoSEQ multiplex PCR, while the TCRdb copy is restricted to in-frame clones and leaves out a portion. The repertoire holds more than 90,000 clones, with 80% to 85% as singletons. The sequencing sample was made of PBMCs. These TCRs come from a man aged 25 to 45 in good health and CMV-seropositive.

The CDR3 here is CASSALGRGETQYF. CDR3 coding DNA: TGCGCCAGCTCCGCTCTAGGGAGGGGTGAGACCCAGTACTTC. J is TRBJ2-5 and V is TRBV5-1, with TRBD2 matching over 7 bases. J was trimmed by 5 bases and V by 7 bases; bases with no gene match: 11. Germline V gives CDR1 SGHRS, CDR2 YFSETQ. The CDR3 consists of 14 residues.

The CDR3 loop is CASSPRAGAQRPHGYTF. For the CDR3, the DNA is TGCGCCAGCAGCCCCCGGGCAGGGGCCCAGCGACCTCATGGCTACACCTTC. The rearrangement uses TRBV4-1 and TRBJ1-2; D perhaps matches TRBD1 (6 bases). The CDR3 is 17 amino acids. In germline, CDR1 is MGHRA, CDR2 YSYEKL. Trimming took 4 bases from V and 6 from J, leaving 24 bases between them.

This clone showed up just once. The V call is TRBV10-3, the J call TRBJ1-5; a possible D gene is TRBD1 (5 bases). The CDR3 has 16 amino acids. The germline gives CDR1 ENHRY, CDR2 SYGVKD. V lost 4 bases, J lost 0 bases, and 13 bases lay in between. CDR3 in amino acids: CAISGAGTYSNQPQHF. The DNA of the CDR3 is TGTGCCATCAGTGGCGCGGGGACTTATAGCAATCAGCCCCAGCATTTT.

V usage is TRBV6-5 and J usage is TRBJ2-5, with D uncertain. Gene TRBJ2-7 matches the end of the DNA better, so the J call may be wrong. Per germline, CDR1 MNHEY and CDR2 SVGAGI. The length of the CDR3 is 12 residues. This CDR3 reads CASSSVNYEQYF. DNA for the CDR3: TGTGCCAGCAGTTCCGTTAACTACGAGCAGTACTTC.

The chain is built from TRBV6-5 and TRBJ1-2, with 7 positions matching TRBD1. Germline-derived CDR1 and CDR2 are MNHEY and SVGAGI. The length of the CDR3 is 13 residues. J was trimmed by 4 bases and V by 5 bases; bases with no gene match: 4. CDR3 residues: CASSQGTAYGYTF. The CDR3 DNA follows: TGTGCCAGCAGTCAGGGGACAGCCTATGGCTACACCTTC.

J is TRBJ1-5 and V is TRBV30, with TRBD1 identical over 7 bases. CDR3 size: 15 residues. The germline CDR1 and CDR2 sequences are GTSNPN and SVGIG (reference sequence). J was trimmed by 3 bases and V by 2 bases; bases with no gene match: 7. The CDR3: CAWSRGTDSNQPQHF. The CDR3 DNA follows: TGTGCCTGGAGTAGGGGGACAGACTCCAATCAGCCCCAGCATTTT.

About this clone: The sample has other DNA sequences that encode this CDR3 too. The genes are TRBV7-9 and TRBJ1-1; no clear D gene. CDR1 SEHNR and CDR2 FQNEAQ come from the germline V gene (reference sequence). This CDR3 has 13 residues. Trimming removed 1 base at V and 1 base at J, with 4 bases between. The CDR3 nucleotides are TGTGCCAGCAGCTTAGACACGAACACTGAAGCTTTCTTT. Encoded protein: CASSLDTNTEAFF.

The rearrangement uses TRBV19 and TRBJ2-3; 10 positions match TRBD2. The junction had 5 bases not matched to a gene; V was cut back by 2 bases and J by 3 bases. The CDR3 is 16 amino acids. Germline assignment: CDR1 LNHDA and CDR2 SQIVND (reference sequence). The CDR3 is CASSIRSGRTTDTQYF. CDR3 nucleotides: TGTGCCAGTAGTATACGTAGCGGGAGGACAACAGATACGCAGTATTTT.

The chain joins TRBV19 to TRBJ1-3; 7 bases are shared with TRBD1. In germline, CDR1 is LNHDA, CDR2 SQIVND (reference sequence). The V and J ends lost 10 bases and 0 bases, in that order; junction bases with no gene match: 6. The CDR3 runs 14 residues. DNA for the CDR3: TGTGCCACTAGGGGGCTAACCTCTGGAAACACCATATATTTT. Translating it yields CATRGLTSGNTIYF.

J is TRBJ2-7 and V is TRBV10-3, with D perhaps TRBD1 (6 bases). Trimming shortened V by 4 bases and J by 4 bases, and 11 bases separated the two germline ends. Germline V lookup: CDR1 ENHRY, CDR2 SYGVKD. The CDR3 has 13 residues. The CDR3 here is CAISGTEKYEQYF. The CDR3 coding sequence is TGTGCCATCAGTGGGACAGAAAAATACGAGCAGTACTTC.

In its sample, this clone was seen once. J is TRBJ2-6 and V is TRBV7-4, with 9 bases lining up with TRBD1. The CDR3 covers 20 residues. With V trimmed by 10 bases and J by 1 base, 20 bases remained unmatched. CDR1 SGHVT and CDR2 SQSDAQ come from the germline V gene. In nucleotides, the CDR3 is TGTGCCAACTCCCGGGACAGGGTTTATTTGGATGGTTCTGGGGCCAACGTCCTGACTTTC. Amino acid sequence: CANSRDRVYLDGSGANVLTF.

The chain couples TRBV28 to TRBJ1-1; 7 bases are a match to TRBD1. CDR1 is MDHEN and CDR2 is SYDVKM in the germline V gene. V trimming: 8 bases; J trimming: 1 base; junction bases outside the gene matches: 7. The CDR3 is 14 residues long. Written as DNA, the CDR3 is TGTGCCAGCTACCGTGGACAGGCGAACACTGAAGCTTTCTTT. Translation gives CASYRGQANTEAFF.

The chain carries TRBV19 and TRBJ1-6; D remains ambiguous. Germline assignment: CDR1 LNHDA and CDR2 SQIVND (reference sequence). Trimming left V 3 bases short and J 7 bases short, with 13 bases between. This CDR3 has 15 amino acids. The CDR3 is CASSMSLSQNSPLHF. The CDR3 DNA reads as TGTGCCAGTAGTATGTCTTTGTCCCAGAATTCACCCCTCCACTTT.

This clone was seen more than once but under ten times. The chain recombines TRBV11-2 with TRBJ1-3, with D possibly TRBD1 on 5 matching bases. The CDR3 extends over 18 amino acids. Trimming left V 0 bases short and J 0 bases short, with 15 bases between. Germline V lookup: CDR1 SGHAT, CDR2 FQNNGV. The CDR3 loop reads CASSLEYHGAHSGNTIYF. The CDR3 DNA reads TGTGCCAGCAGCTTAGAATACCATGGGGCTCACTCTGGAAACACCATATATTTT. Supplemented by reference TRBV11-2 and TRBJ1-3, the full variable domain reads EAGVAQSPRYKIIEKRQSVAFWCNPISGHATLYWYQQILGQGPKLLIQFQNNGVVDDSQLPKDRFSAERLKGVDSTLKIQPAKLEDSAVYLCASSLEYHGAHSGNTIYFGEGSWLTVV.

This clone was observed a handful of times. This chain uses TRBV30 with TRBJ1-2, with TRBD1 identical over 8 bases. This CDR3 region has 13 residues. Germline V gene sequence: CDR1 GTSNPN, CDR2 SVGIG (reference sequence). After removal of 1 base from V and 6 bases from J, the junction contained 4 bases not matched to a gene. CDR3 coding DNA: TGTGCCTGGAGTGGGGGACAGGTGGATGGCTACACCTTC. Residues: CAWSGGQVDGYTF.

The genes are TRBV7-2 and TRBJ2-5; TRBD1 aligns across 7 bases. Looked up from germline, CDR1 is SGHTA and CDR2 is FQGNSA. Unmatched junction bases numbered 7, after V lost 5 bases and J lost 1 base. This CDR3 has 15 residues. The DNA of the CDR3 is TGTGCCAGCAGCCTTATTACAGGGGCCCAAGAGACCCAGTACTTC. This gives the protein CASSLITGAQETQYF.

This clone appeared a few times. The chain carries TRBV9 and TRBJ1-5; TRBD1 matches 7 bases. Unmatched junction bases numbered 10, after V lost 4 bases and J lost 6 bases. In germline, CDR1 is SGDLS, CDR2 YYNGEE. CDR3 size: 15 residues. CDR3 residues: CASSPQDRVGQPQHF. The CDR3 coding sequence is TGTGCCAGCAGCCCCCAAGACAGGGTGGGTCAGCCCCAGCATTTT. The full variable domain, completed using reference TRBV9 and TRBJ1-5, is DSGVTQTPKHLITATGQRVTLRCSPRSGDLSVYWYQQSLDQGLQFLIQYYNGEERAKGNILERFSAQQFPDLHSELNLSSLELGDSALYFCASSPQDRVGQPQHFGDGTRLSIL.

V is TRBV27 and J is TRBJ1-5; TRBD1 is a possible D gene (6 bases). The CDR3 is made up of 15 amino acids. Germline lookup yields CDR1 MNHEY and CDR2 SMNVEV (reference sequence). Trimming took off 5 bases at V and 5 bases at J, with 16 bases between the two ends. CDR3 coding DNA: TGTGCCAGCAGTATCTCGCGACAGGCCCATCAGCCCCAGCATTTT. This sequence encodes CASSISRQAHQPQHF.

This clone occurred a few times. This CDR3 reads CAIRPGTGDYGYTF. The CDR3 DNA reads as TGTGCCATCCGCCCCGGGACAGGGGACTATGGCTACACCTTC. The chain carries TRBV6-1 and TRBJ1-2; 10 nucleotides line up with TRBD1. The length of the CDR3 is 14 residues. Germline V lookup: CDR1 MNHNS, CDR2 SASEGT. Trimming removed 10 bases from V and 3 bases from J; junction bases left unmatched: 8.

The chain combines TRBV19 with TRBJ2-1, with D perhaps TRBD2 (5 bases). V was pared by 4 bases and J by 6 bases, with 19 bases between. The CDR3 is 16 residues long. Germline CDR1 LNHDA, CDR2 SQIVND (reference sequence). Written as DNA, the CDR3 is TGTGCCAGTAGTACCCGGAGGCTAGCTGGTAGCAATGAGCAGTTCTTC. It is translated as CASSTRRLAGSNEQFF. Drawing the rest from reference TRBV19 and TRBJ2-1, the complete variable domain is DGGITQSPKYLFRKEGQNVTLSCEQNLNHDAMYWYRQDPGQGLRLIYYSQIVNDFQKGDIAEGYSVSREKKESFPLTVTSAQKNPTAFYLCASSTRRLAGSNEQFFGPGTRLTVL.

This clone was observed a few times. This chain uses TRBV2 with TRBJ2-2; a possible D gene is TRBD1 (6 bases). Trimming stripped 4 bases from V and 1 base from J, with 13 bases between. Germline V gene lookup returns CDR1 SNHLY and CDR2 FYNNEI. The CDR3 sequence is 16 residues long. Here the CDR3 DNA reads TGTGCCAGCAGTGTCGAGGGACACAGGAACACCGGGGAGCTGTTTTTT. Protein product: CASSVEGHRNTGELFF.

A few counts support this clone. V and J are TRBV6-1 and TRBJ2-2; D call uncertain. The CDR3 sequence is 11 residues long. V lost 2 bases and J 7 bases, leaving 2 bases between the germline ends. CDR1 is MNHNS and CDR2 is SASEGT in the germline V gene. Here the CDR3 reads CASSELGELFF. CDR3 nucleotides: TGTGCCAGCAGTGAACTCGGGGAGCTGTTTTTT.

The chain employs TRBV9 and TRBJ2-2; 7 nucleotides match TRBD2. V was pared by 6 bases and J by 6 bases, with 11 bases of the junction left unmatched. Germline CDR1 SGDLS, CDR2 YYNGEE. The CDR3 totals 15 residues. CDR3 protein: CASTPERGRAGELFF. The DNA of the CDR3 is TGTGCCAGCACCCCGGAGCGGGGTAGAGCCGGGGAGCTGTTTTTT.

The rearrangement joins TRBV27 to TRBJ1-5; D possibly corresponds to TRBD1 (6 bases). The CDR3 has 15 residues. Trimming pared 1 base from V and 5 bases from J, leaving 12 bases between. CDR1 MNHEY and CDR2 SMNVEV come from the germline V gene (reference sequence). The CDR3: CASSLLGARDQPQHF. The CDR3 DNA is TGTGCCAGCAGTTTATTGGGGGCTCGGGATCAGCCCCAGCATTTT.

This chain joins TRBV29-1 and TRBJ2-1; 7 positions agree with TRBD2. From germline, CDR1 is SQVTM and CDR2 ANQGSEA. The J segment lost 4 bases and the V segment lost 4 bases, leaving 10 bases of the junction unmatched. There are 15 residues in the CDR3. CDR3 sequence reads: CSVANMAGEYNEQFF. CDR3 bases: TGCAGCGTTGCAAATATGGCGGGGGAGTACAATGAGCAGTTCTTC.